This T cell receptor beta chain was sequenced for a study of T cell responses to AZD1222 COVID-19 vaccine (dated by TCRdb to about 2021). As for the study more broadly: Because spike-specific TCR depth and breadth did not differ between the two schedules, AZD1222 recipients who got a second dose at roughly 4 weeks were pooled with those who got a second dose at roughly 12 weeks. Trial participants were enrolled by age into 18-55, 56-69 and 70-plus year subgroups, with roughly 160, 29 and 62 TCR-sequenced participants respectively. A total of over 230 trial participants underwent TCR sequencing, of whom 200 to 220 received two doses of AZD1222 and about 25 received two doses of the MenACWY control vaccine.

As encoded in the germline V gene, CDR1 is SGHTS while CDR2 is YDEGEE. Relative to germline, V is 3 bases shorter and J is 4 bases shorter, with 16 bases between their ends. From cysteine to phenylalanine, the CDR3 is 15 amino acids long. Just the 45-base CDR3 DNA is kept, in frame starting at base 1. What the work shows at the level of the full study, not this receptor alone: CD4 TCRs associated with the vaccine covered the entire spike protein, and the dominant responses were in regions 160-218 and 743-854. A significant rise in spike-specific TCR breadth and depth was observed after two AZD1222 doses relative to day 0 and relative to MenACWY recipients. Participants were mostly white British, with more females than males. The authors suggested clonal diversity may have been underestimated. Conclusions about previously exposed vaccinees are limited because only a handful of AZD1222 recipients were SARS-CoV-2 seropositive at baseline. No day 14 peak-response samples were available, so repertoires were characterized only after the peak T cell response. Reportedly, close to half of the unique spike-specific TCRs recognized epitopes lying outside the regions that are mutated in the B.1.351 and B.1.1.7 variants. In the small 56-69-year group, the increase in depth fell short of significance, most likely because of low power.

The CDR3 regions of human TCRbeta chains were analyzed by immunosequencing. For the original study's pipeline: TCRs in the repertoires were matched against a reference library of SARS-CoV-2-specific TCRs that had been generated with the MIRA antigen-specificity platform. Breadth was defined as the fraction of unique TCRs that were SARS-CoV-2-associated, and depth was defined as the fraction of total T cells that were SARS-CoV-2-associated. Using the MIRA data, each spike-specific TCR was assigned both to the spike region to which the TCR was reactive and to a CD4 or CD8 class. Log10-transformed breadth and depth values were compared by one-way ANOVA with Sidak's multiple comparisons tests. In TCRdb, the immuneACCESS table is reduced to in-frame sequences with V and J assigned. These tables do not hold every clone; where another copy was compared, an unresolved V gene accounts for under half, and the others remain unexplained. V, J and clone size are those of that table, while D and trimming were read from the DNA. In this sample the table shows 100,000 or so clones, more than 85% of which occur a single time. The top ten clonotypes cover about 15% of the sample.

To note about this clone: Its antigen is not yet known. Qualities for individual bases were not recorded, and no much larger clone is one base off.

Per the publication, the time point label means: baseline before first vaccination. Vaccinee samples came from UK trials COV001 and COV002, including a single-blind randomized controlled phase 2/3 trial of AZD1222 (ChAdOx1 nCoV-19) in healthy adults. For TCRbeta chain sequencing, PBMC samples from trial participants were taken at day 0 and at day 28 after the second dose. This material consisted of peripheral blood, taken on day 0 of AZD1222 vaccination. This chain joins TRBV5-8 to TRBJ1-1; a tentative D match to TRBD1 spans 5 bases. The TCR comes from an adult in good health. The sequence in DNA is TGTGCCAGCAGCTCACCAGCGGGGGGGATCACTGAAGCTTTCTTT. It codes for CASSSPAGGITEAFF.